This is a list of T cell receptor beta chains from one sample in a study of T cells after posttransplantation cyclophosphamide. Here immunoSEQ multiplex PCR was the method, and the copy in TCRdb shows in-frame clones only, minus some. The sample has 66,000 or so clones; about 94% are singletons. Material for sequencing was PBMCs. The receptors derive from a young woman in good health and a related stem cell transplant donor. CDR3s include the opening cysteine and the closing phenylalanine or tryptophan. The D gene is left open where the match is weak. Expanded clones are given a class, and other clones once, few, many or no size at all.

d_call	v_call	clone_size	j_call	cdr3_aa	cdr3_nt
TRBD1	TRBV11-2	.	TRBJ2-1	CASRGTGRHEQFF	TGTGCCAGCAGGGGGACAGGGAGACATGAGCAGTTCTTC
TRBD1	TRBV4-3	.	TRBJ1-5	CASSQNRGIGQPQHF	TGCGCCAGCAGCCAGAACAGGGGGATCGGTCAGCCCCAGCATTTT
.	TRBV6-1	.	TRBJ1-2	CASERRGRGGYTF	TGTGCCAGCGAAAGGCGGGGCAGGGGAGGCTACACCTTC
.	TRBV7-2	.	TRBJ1-2	CASSLVSGGNYGYTF	TGTGCCAGCAGCCTGGTCTCCGGCGGAAACTATGGCTACACCTTC
.	TRBV4-2	.	TRBJ2-7	CASSQAGHYPISYEQYF	TGTGCCAGCAGCCAAGCCGGGCATTATCCGATCTCCTACGAGCAGTACTTC
TRBD1	TRBV7-2	.	TRBJ2-1	CASSSRMTGINEQFF	TGTGCCAGCAGCTCGAGAATGACAGGGATCAATGAGCAGTTCTTC
TRBD2	TRBV5-1	.	TRBJ2-5	CASSGGGSYQETQYF	TGCGCCAGCAGCGGGGGAGGGTCCTACCAAGAGACCCAGTACTTC
TRBD2	TRBV6-1	once	TRBJ2-1	CASTLLAGGYNEQFF	TGTGCCAGCACTCTCCTAGCGGGGGGATACAATGAGCAGTTCTTC
.	TRBV19	once	TRBJ2-7	CASNPGGTYEQYF	TGTGCCAGTAACCCTGGGGGGACCTACGAGCAGTACTTC
.	TRBV28	.	TRBJ2-5	CASSFVTTLMRRQPVETQYF	TGTGCCAGCAGTTTCGTAACTACCCTTATGCGGCGACAGCCTGTGGAGACCCAGTACTTC
.	TRBV19	.	TRBJ2-7	CASSIGGYGETYEQYF	TGTGCCAGTAGTATAGGAGGGTACGGAGAAACCTACGAGCAGTACTTC
.	TRBV7-6	.	TRBJ1-4	CASSLGGTFNEKLFF	TGTGCCAGCAGCTTAGGCGGGACCTTTAATGAAAAACTGTTTTTT
TRBD2	TRBV27	.	TRBJ2-1	CASSLGALAGGGNEQFF	TGTGCCAGCAGTTTAGGCGCCCTAGCGGGGGGTGGAAATGAGCAGTTCTTC
.	TRBV5-1	.	TRBJ1-1	CASSLGRANTEAFF	TGCGCCAGCAGCTTGGGCAGGGCGAACACTGAAGCTTTCTTT
.	TRBV10-3	.	TRBJ1-2	CAITSPGQGYGYTF	TGTGCCATCACAAGCCCGGGACAAGGATATGGCTACACCTTC
.	TRBV15	.	TRBJ1-2	CATSREPGRGYTF	TGTGCCACCAGCAGAGAACCAGGTCGGGGCTACACCTTC
.	TRBV12-5	.	TRBJ1-5	CASGLVLELLGNQPQHF	TGTGCTAGTGGTTTGGTACTAGAGTTATTAGGCAATCAGCCCCAGCATTTT
TRBD1	TRBV4-2	.	TRBJ2-7	CASSPWDSGIGEQYF	TGTGCCAGCAGCCCCTGGGACAGTGGAATAGGCGAGCAGTACTTC
TRBD2	TRBV7-2	.	TRBJ2-3	CASSDAGTSRYDTQYF	TGTGCCAGCAGCGACGCCGGGACTAGCCGCTATGATACGCAGTATTTT
TRBD1	TRBV15	.	TRBJ2-3	CATSRDLGGADTQYF	TGTGCCACCAGCAGAGATCTAGGGGGCGCAGATACGCAGTATTTT
.	TRBV7-9	.	TRBJ2-7	CASSPVRDGYEQYF	TGTGCCAGCAGCCCAGTCCGGGACGGCTACGAGCAGTACTTC
.	TRBV7-9	.	TRBJ1-1	CASRQKTGEAFF	TGTGCCAGCAGACAGAAAACAGGTGAAGCTTTCTTT
.	TRBV5-1	.	TRBJ1-2	CASSPAPGSGYGYTF	TGCGCCAGCAGCCCGGCCCCAGGGAGTGGGTATGGCTACACCTTC
.	TRBV5-4	.	TRBJ1-2	CASSLEGLGGYTF	TGTGCCAGCAGCTTAGAGGGCCTAGGTGGCTACACCTTC
.	TRBV15	.	TRBJ1-5	CATSTTGRSISNQPQHF	TGTGCCACCAGCACCACGGGGCGGTCGATTAGCAATCAGCCCCAGCATTTT
.	TRBV5-4	once	TRBJ1-6	CASSLQGSTSSPLHF	TGTGCCAGCAGCTTACAGGGTTCGACTTCCTCACCCCTCCACTTT
TRBD1	TRBV28	.	TRBJ1-4	CASRRTGREKLFF	TGTGCCAGCAGGAGGACAGGAAGGGAAAAACTGTTTTTT
.	TRBV5-1	.	TRBJ1-2	CASRYSSLDYGYTF	TGCGCCAGCAGGTACTCGAGTTTGGACTATGGCTACACCTTC